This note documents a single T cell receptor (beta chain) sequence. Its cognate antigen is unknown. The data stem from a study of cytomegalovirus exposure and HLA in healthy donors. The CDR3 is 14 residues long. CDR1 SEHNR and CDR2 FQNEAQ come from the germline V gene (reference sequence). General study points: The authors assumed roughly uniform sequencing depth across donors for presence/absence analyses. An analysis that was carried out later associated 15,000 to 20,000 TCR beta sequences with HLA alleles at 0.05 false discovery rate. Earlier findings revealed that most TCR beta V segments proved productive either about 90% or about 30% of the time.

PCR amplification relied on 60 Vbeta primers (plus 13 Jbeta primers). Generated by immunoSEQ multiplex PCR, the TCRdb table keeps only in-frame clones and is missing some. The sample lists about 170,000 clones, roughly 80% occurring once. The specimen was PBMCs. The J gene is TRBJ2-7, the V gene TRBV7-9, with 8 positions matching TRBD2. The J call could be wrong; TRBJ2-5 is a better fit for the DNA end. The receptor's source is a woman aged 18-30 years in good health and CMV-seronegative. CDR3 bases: TGTGCCAGCAGCTTCGGCCAGCGGGGGGAGACCCAGTACTTC. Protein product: CASSFGQRGETQYF.